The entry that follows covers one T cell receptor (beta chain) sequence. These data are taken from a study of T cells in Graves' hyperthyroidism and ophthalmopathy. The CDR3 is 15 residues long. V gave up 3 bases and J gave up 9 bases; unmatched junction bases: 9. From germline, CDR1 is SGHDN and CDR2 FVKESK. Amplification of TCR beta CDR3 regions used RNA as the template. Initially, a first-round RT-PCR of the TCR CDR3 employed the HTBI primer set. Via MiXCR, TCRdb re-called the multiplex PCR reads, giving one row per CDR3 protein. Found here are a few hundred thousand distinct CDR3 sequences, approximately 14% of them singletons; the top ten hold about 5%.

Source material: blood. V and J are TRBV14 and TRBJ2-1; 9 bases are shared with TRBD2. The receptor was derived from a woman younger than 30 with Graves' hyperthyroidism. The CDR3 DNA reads TGTGCCAGCAGCCATCTCAGCGGGAGGTTCCCTGAGCAGTTCTTC. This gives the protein CASSHLSGRFPEQFF. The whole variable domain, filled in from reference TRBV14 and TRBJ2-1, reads EAGVTQFPSHSVIEKGQTVTLRCDPISGHDNLYWYRRVMGKEIKFLLHFVKESKQDESGMPNNRFLAERTGGTYSTLKVQPAELEDSGVYFCASSHLSGRFPEQFFGPGTRLTVL.